This entry lists 14 T cell receptor beta chains sequenced from one sample in a study of identifying expanded T cells in peripheral blood. TCRdb keeps only in-frame clones here, not all; method: immunoSEQ multiplex PCR. The table has some 99,000 clones, roughly 90% seen once. Sequencing used blood. The source of these receptors is a person between 18 and 75 years old in good health.

The gene calls are TRBV21-1 and TRBJ2-7; TRBD1 is the table's D call, not checked against the DNA. TRBV21-1 is marked as a pseudogene. This CDR3 spans 15 amino acids. As DNA, the CDR3 is TGTGCCAGCAACGCAAAACCAGGGTGTAGTTACGAGCAGTACTTC. This gives the protein CASNAKPGCSYEQYF.

A few counts support this clone. The chain joins TRBV7-2 to TRBJ1-6; D ambiguous. Germline V gives CDR1 SGHTA, CDR2 FQGNSA. This CDR3 is 11 amino acids long. With 5 bases removed from V and 14 bases from J, the gap between germline ends came to 10 bases. The CDR3 nucleotides are TGTGCCAGCAGCCCCTCCTTTTCCCTCCACTTT. Protein product: CASSPSFSLHF. The complete variable domain, with remaining parts taken from reference TRBV7-2 and TRBJ1-6, reads GAGVSQSPSNKVTEKGKDVELRCDPISGHTALYWYRQSLGQGLEFLIYFQGNSAPDKSGLPSDRFSAERTGGSVSTLTIQRTQQEDSAVYLCASSPSFSLHFGNGTRLTVT.

This clone was found a few times. The rearrangement links TRBV6-5 to TRBJ1-2; tentative D call: TRBD1 (6 bases). The V end lost 5 bases, the J end lost 7 bases, and 20 bases lay between the germline ends. From germline, CDR1 is MNHEY and CDR2 SVGAGI. CDR3 length equals 15 residues. CDR3 sequence reads: CASSVTGTLLSGYTF. CDR3 coding DNA: TGTGCCAGCAGTGTAACCGGGACATTGCTCTCTGGCTACACCTTC.

The chain uses TRBV5-4 and TRBJ2-1; perhaps TRBD2 as D (5 bases). Germline V CDR1 and CDR2: SGHNT, YYREEE (reference sequence). Trimming removed 1 base at V and 4 bases at J, with 18 bases between. The CDR3 covers 17 residues. The DNA for the CDR3 is TGTGCCAGCAGCTTGAGGTTCGGAGCGGACGGGTACAATGAGCAGTTCTTC. The encoded protein is CASSLRFGADGYNEQFF. The full variable domain, completed using reference TRBV5-4 and TRBJ2-1, is ETGVTQSPTHLIKTRGQQVTLRCSSQSGHNTVSWYQQALGQGPQFIFQYYREEENGRGNFPPRFSGLQFPNYSSELNVNALELDDSALYLCASSLRFGADGYNEQFFGPGTRLTVL.

This clone is a singleton in its sample. The chain couples TRBV29-1 to TRBJ2-5; D uncertain. The CDR3 spans 11 residues. Germline V gene sequence: CDR1 SQVTM, CDR2 ANQGSEA. Between the trimmed V and J ends, which lost 1 base and 3 bases, there was a span of 3 bases. CDR3 in amino acids: CSVEGEETQYF. CDR3 nucleotide sequence: TGCAGCGTTGAAGGGGAAGAGACCCAGTACTTC.

The V gene is TRBV25-1, the J gene TRBJ1-2; no clear D gene. Trimming cost V 5 bases and J 4 bases, with 11 bases left between them. The CDR3 is 13 amino acids. The germline gives CDR1 MGHDK, CDR2 SYGVNS. The CDR3 DNA follows: TGTGCCAGCAGTCCCCAGGAACGCTATGGCTACACCTTC. Translation gives CASSPQERYGYTF.

The rearrangement uses TRBV7-9 and TRBJ1-2, with a weak D call TRBD1 (5 bases). The germline V and J ends were trimmed by 0 bases and 7 bases, with 9 bases remaining between them. This CDR3 is built from 13 residues. Germline-derived CDR1 and CDR2 are SEHNR and FQNEAQ (reference sequence). The CDR3 DNA reads as TGTGCCAGCAGCTTAGCTGGGGGGGTTGGCTACACCTTC. This sequence encodes CASSLAGGVGYTF.

The chain employs TRBV10-3 and TRBJ2-2, with D unresolved. The CDR3 sequence is 15 residues long. The V and J ends lost 2 bases and 8 bases respectively, with 15 bases between them. Germline V gene lookup returns CDR1 ENHRY and CDR2 SYGVKD. CDR3 amino acids: CAISETDGLRGELFF. The CDR3 DNA follows: TGTGCCATCAGTGAGACAGATGGTTTAAGGGGGGAGCTGTTTTTT.

J is TRBJ1-2 and V is TRBV19; 7 nucleotides align to TRBD1. V lost 0 bases to trimming and J lost 4 bases; unmatched junction nucleotides: 8. The germline V gene encodes CDR1 LNHDA and CDR2 SQIVND (reference sequence). The CDR3 length is 16 residues. In nucleotides, the CDR3 is TGTGCCAGTAGTATAGACTGGGGACAGCGTACCTATGGCTACACCTTC. This sequence encodes CASSIDWGQRTYGYTF. Complete variable domain (other parts from reference TRBV19 and TRBJ1-2): DGGITQSPKYLFRKEGQNVTLSCEQNLNHDAMYWYRQDPGQGLRLIYYSQIVNDFQKGDIAEGYSVSREKKESFPLTVTSAQKNPTAFYLCASSIDWGQRTYGYTFGSGTRLTVV.

This rearrangement joins TRBV6-1 to TRBJ1-2, with D tentatively TRBD1 (6 bases). CDR3 length equals 14 residues. CDR1 MNHNS and CDR2 SASEGT come from the germline V gene. V was trimmed by 1 base and J by 5 bases, leaving 11 bases between them. The CDR3 sequence: CASSEGGPGYGYTF. The CDR3 bases are TGTGCCAGCAGTGAAGGGGGGCCAGGGTATGGCTACACCTTC.

The J gene is TRBJ1-2, the V gene TRBV4-3; 7 positions agree with TRBD1. The CDR3 sequence is 15 residues long. CDR1 and CDR2 (germline): LGHNA, YSLEER. The V gene end was trimmed by 3 bases and the J gene end by 7 bases; junction bases not matched to a gene: 11. The CDR3 nucleotides are TGCGCCAGCAGCCAGGGGGACAGTCGTTCGCCTGGCTACACCTTC. This gives the protein CASSQGDSRSPGYTF.

The chain is built from TRBV30 and TRBJ1-1, with D possibly matching TRBD1 (5 bases). CDR3 length: 15 residues. The V and J ends lost 5 bases and 0 bases respectively, with 16 bases between them. Germline CDR1 and CDR2: GTSNPN and SVGIG (reference sequence). CDR3 protein: CAWGDRNSLNTEAFF. The CDR3 DNA follows: TGTGCCTGGGGAGACAGAAACAGCTTGAACACTGAAGCTTTCTTT.

The chain is built from TRBV19 and TRBJ2-1, with unresolved D. Trimming stripped 1 base from V and 4 bases from J, with 2 bases between. The V gene's germline CDR1 is LNHDA and CDR2 SQIVND (reference sequence). CDR3 size: 12 residues. The CDR3 DNA reads TGTGCCAGTAGTATAGGATACAATGAGCAGTTCTTC. Its translation is CASSIGYNEQFF.

J is TRBJ2-7 and V is TRBV10-3; tentatively, D is TRBD1 or TRBD2 (6 bases each). The CDR3 sequence is 16 residues long. In germline, CDR1 is ENHRY, CDR2 SYGVKD. V was clipped by 0 bases and J by 1 base, with 13 bases between them. CDR3 DNA sequence: TGTGCCATCAGTGAGTCAGGGGGGCTGGGGTCCTACGAGCAGTACTTC. This gives the protein CAISESGGLGSYEQYF.